This T cell receptor (beta chain) derives from a study of T cells after yellow fever vaccination. Study-wide results and caveats: The booster saw the reappearance of most primary-vaccination clones (around 96% CD4, 88% CD8).

The authors made TCR cDNA by 5'RACE template switching, adding a universal primer site and UMIs. TCRdb reprocessed the 5' RACE reads via MiXCR and lists one record per CDR3 protein. The data show about 350,000 distinct CDR3 sequences, approximately 12% seen once. CDR1 is SGHDT, CDR2 YYEEEE, per germline. The CDR3 consists of 15 residues. Deletions cut 0 bases from V and 3 bases from J, with 7 bases between. The sample holds many counts of this clonotype. The target antigen is unknown. This chain joins TRBV5-6 and TRBJ1-6; D not certain. Specimen: CD4+ T cells sorted from PBMCs, collected 15 days after the yellow fever booster vaccination. This clonotype was obtained from a man aged 18 to 29 who received the YFV17D yellow fever vaccine. The CDR3 sequence: CASSLDGGYNSPLHF. The DNA for the CDR3 is TGTGCCAGCAGCTTGGACGGCGGCTATAATTCACCCCTCCACTTT. The full variable domain, rest sourced from reference TRBV5-6 and TRBJ1-6, is DAGVTQSPTHLIKTRGQQVTLRCSPKSGHDTVSWYQQALGQGPQFIFQYYEEEERQRGNFPDRFSGHQFPNYSSELNVNALLLGDSALYLCASSLDGGYNSPLHFGNGTRLTVT.